Detailed here is one TCR beta chain. Its antigen is undetermined. This entry belongs to a study of vaccination and CD4 T cells after COVID-19. Study-level information: Each convalescent patient was PCR positive for SARS-CoV-2 on nasal swab; fewer than ten cases were mild and one severe. Two Hispanic individuals were among six male and four female convalescent patients.

Documented treatment: roughly ten-day PBMC culture with coronavirus spike peptide pools or control peptides (ViraFEST assay). Germline V gives CDR1 LNHDA, CDR2 SQIVND (reference sequence). Trimming pared 3 bases from V and 1 base from J, leaving 10 bases between. The CDR3 contains 15 residues. The Oncomine TCR Beta short-read assay sequenced DNA from cultured CD4+ T cells. One entry per CDR3 protein, called by TCRdb with MiXCR from the PCR reads. This sample has approximately 16,000 distinct CDR3 sequences, with approximately 26% found just once. The specimen was cultured CD4+ T cells from blood. The sequence was collected from a human donor with COVID-19. The V and J genes are TRBV19 and TRBJ1-3; no reliable D call. The CDR3 here is CASSMVEGSGNTIYF. CDR3 sequence (DNA): TGTGCCAGTAGTATGGTGGAGGGTTCTGGAAACACCATATATTTT.